One and the same sample provided the 6 T cell receptor beta chains below, sequenced in a study of T cell responses to AZD1222 COVID-19 vaccine. Assay used: immunoSEQ multiplex PCR; TCRdb lists only in-frame clones, some missing. The profile shows 100,000 to 150,000 clones, approximately 91% of them singletons. Sequencing used peripheral blood, obtained 28 days after the second AZD1222 dose. These TCRs come from an adult who received the AZD1222 COVID-19 vaccine.

This rearrangement joins TRBV20-1 to TRBJ1-2; possible D gene TRBD1, 5 bases. The germline V gene encodes CDR1 DFQATT and CDR2 SNEGSKA (reference sequence). There are 11 residues in the CDR3. The germline V and J ends were trimmed by 5 bases and 8 bases, with 12 bases remaining between them. As DNA, the CDR3 is TGCAGTGCTCCAGGGCCAGGAGGCTACACCTTC. Its protein is CSAPGPGGYTF.

The rearrangement links TRBV4-2 to TRBJ2-7, with TRBD1 matching 8 bases. CDR3 length: 15 residues. Unmatched junction bases numbered 5, after V lost 1 base and J lost 3 bases. Germline V lookup: CDR1 LGHNA, CDR2 YNFKEQ. The CDR3 DNA sequence: TGTGCCAGCAGCCAAGCCGACAGGGGAGGCTACGAGCAGTACTTC. This gives the protein CASSQADRGGYEQYF.

The CDR3 here is CASYRLVGGRNEQFF. The DNA of the CDR3 is TGTGCCAGCTACCGGCTAGTAGGGGGGAGAAATGAGCAGTTCTTC. The rearrangement uses TRBV2 and TRBJ2-1; TRBD1 or TRBD2 may be the D gene (6 bases each). Germline values: CDR1 SNHLY, CDR2 FYNNEI. V lost 8 bases to trimming and J lost 7 bases, with 21 bases between them. The CDR3 has 15 residues.

This chain links TRBV5-1 with TRBJ1-1; D ambiguous. The CDR3 length is 14 residues. From germline, CDR1 is SGHRS and CDR2 YFSETQ. V was cut by 0 bases and J by 10 bases, with 16 bases left in between. CDR3: CASSLERADEGAFF. The CDR3 DNA reads TGCGCCAGCAGCTTGGAAAGGGCGGACGAAGGAGCTTTCTTT. The complete variable domain, with remaining parts taken from reference TRBV5-1 and TRBJ1-1, reads KAGVTQTPRYLIKTRGQQVTLSCSPISGHRSVSWYQQTPGQGLQFLFEYFSETQRNKGNFPGRFSGRQFSNSRSEMNVSTLELGDSALYLCASSLERADEGAFFGQGTRLTVV.

The chain combines TRBV6-1 with TRBJ2-7, with D unresolved. The germline V and J ends were trimmed by 0 bases and 6 bases, with 9 bases remaining between them. Looked up from germline, CDR1 is MNHNS and CDR2 is SASEGT. The CDR3 sequence is 13 residues long. In nucleotides, the CDR3 is TGTGCCAGCAGTGAAGCTTCCTGGGCCGAGCAGTACTTC. Protein product: CASSEASWAEQYF.

The V call is TRBV7-9, the J call TRBJ1-2; D gene uncertain. Deletions cut 1 base from V and 4 bases from J, with 7 bases between. The CDR3 length is 13 residues. CDR1 SEHNR and CDR2 FQNEAQ come from the germline V gene (reference sequence). As DNA, the CDR3 is TGTGCCAGCAGCTTAGAACAAGCCTATGGCTACACCTTC. It specifies CASSLEQAYGYTF. Drawing the rest from reference TRBV7-9 and TRBJ1-2, the complete variable domain is DTGVSQNPRHKITKRGQNVTFRCDPISEHNRLYWYRQTLGQGPEFLTYFQNEAQLEKSRLLSDRFSAERPKGSFSTLEIQRTEQGDSAMYLCASSLEQAYGYTFGSGTRLTVV.